The 6 T cell receptor beta chains in this list originate from one sample, sequenced in a study of vaccination effects on CD4 cells after COVID-19. Antigen-specific CD4+ T cell clonotypes were called by their expansion after viral peptide-pool culture in ViraFEST. The culture ran for approximately 9 days before CD4+ T cells were isolated. Between March and December 2020, the person had a SARS-CoV-2 infection that PCR confirmed. The participants, recipients of two vaccine doses, got either BNT162b2 or mRNA-1273. Data came from immunoSEQ multiplex PCR; TCRdb stores just in-frame clones and leaves some out. This table has 15,000 or so clones, less than 85% appearing once. Their cognate antigens are unknown. This material consisted of CD4+ T cells from PBMCs cultured with SARS-CoV-2 spike peptides, taken after COVID-19 vaccination. These receptors were obtained from a human donor who had a prior SARS-CoV-2 infection.

This clone was observed once. This chain joins TRBV6-1 and TRBJ2-3; 9 nucleotides agree with TRBD2. The CDR3 totals 16 residues. V shed 3 bases and J 2 bases; nucleotides not matched to a gene: 6. The germline V gene encodes CDR1 MNHNS and CDR2 SASEGT. The CDR3 here is CASSDPGGGATDTQYF. The CDR3 DNA reads TGTGCCAGCAGTGACCCGGGCGGGGGGGCCACAGATACGCAGTATTTT.

This sequence joins TRBV18 and TRBJ2-2; TRBD2 is a possible D gene (6 bases). The CDR3 loop spans 17 amino acids. The ends were cut back, 0 bases at V and 4 bases at J, with 15 bases in the middle. Germline V gives CDR1 KGHSH, CDR2 LQKENI. CDR3: CASSPPSRGSGTGELFF. The CDR3 DNA reads TGTGCCAGCTCACCACCGTCCCGGGGGTCGGGCACCGGGGAGCTGTTTTTT.

The chain employs TRBV6-6 and TRBJ1-4, with D possibly matching TRBD1 (5 bases). The CDR3 runs 14 residues. Germline loops: CDR1 MNHNY, CDR2 SVGAGI (reference sequence). Trimming took off 4 bases at V and 5 bases at J, with 11 bases between the two ends. In nucleotides, the CDR3 is TGTGCCAGCAGTTTTCAGGGCAGAAATGAAAAACTGTTTTTT. Protein sequence: CASSFQGRNEKLFF.

This rearrangement joins TRBV29-1 to TRBJ2-2, with D hard to call. CDR1 and CDR2 (germline): SQVTM, ANQGSEA. This CDR3 comprises 11 residues. Trimming pared 7 bases from V and 2 bases from J, leaving 5 bases between. For the CDR3, the DNA is TGCAGCGGCTACAACACCGGGGAGCTGTTTTTT. Its protein is CSGYNTGELFF.

This clone has only a few counts. Here the CDR3 reads CASSRSEGDPGNTIYF. For the CDR3, the DNA is TGTGCCAGCTCACGAAGTGAGGGGGACCCTGGAAACACCATATATTTT. The V and J genes are TRBV18 and TRBJ1-3; perhaps TRBD1 as D (6 bases). Germline V lookup: CDR1 KGHSH, CDR2 LQKENI. CDR3 size: 16 residues. V gave up 4 bases and J gave up 2 bases, with 15 bases separating them.

The V and J genes are TRBV15 and TRBJ1-3; maybe TRBD1 (6 bases). CDR1 LNHNV and CDR2 YYDKDF come from the germline V gene (reference sequence). The CDR3 extends over 15 amino acids. Deletions cut 10 bases from V and 3 bases from J, with 19 bases between. CDR3 bases: TGTGCCATCGGGAGGGGGTCGGGAAATGGAAACACCATATATTTT. This translates into CAIGRGSGNGNTIYF.